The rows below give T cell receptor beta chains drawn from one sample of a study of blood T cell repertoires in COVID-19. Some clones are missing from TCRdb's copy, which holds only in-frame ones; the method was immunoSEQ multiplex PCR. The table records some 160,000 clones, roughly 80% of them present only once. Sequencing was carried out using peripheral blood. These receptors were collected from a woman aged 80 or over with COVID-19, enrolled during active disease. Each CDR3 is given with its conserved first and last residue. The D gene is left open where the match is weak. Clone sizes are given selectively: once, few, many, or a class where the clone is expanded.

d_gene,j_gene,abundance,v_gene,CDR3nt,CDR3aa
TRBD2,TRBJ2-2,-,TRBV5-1,TGCGCCAGCAGCTGGGGTAGCCCACCCGGGGGGGCCGGGGAGCTGTTTTTT,CASSWGSPPGGAGELFF
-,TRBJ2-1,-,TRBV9,TGTGCCAGCAGCGTTAGCTCCGCCTCATTGTACAATGAGCAGTTCTTC,CASSVSSASLYNEQFF
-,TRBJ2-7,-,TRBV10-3,TGTGCCGCTGGCCGTCAGCAGGCCTACGAGCAGTACTTC,CAAGRQQAYEQYF
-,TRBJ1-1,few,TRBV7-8,TGTGCCAGCAGCCTGACAGGGAACACTGAAGCTTTCTTT,CASSLTGNTEAFF
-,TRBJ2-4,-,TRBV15,TGTGCCACCAGCAGAGCGCAGGGAAACATTCAGTACTTC,CATSRAQGNIQYF
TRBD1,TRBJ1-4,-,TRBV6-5,TGTGCCAGCAACGTACAGGGGCCAAATGAAAAACTGTTTTTT,CASNVQGPNEKLFF
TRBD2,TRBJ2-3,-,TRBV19,TGTGCCAGTACCCTGGGACTAGCGGGCACAGATACGCAGTATTTT,CASTLGLAGTDTQYF
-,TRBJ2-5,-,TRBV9,TGTGCCAGCAGCGTAGGACAGCAAGAGACCCAGTACTTC,CASSVGQQETQYF
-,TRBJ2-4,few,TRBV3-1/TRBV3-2,TGTGCCAGCAGCCAAGTTGCGGGGTCGGACATTCAGTACTTC,CASSQVAGSDIQYF
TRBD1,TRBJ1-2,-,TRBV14,TGTGCCAGCAGCCAAGTCGCATCCGGGACAGGTGTCTATGGCTACACCTTC,CASSQVASGTGVYGYTF
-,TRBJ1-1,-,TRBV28,TGTGCCAGCCAGACAGTTAACACTGAAGCTTTCTTT,CASQTVNTEAFF
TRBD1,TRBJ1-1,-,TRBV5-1,TGCGCCAGCAGCTCGGGGACAGGGAACATGAACACTGAAGCTTTCTTT,CASSSGTGNMNTEAFF
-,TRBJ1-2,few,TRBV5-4,TGTGCCAGCAGCTTGGCCGATGGAGAAAACTATGGCTACACCTTC,CASSLADGENYGYTF
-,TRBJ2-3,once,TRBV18,TGTGCCAGCTCATCCCGACTAAGCACAGATACGCAGTATTTT,CASSSRLSTDTQYF
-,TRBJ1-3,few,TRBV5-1,TGCGCCAGCAGCTTCGTGGGGCTCGGAAACACCATATATTTT,CASSFVGLGNTIYF
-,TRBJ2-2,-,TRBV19,TGTGCCAGTAGTTCAGGGACACCTGGCCGAGTCGGGCTGTTTTTT,CASSSGTPGRVGLFF
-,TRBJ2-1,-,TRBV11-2,TGTGCCAGCAGCCTGGGACTCTACAATGAGCAGTTCTTC,CASSLGLYNEQFF